A selection of T cell receptor beta chains follows, all from one sample in a study of cytomegalovirus exposure and HLA in healthy donors. Clones were sequenced by immunoSEQ multiplex PCR, and TCRdb holds only the in-frame ones, with some missing. The sample carries approximately 180,000 clones, roughly 80% recorded once. Sample: PBMCs. The origin of the receptors is a woman aged 18-29 years in good health and CMV-seronegative. Both conserved end residues are part of each CDR3. The D gene is left open where the match is weak. A clone size is listed for some rows: how often the clone was seen (once, few, many), or a class if it is expanded.

J gene	V gene	D gene	clone size	CDR3 DNA	CDR3 protein
TRBJ1-2	TRBV30	NA	NA	TGTGCCTGGAGTGACGGGGGATTGGGCGGCTACACCTTC	CAWSDGGLGGYTF
TRBJ1-3	TRBV19	NA	NA	TGTGCCAGTAACCCCTCCGGGGAGGGAGGGAGCTCTGGAAACACCATATATTTT	CASNPSGEGGSSGNTIYF
TRBJ2-1	TRBV4-1	NA	few	TGCGCCAGCAGCCAAGTAACTACAAATGAGCAGTTCTTC	CASSQVTTNEQFF
TRBJ1-2	TRBV20-1	NA	NA	TGCAGTGTGGCCAGTCATTATGGCTACACCTTC	CSVASHYGYTF
TRBJ2-7	TRBV5-5	TRBD2	once	TGTGCCAGCAGTCCCCTAGCGGGAGCCTACGAGCAGTACTTC	CASSPLAGAYEQYF
TRBJ2-5	TRBV27	NA	NA	TGTGCCAGCAGTGGCCTTGGAGCGCAAGAGACCCAGTACTTC	CASSGLGAQETQYF
TRBJ2-7	TRBV28	TRBD2	NA	TGTGCCAGCAAAGGGGGCCGGGCGGGAGGGCACTACGAGCAGTACTTC	CASKGGRAGGHYEQYF
TRBJ1-2	TRBV28	NA	NA	TGTGCCAGCAGTTTACCGGTCTATGGCTACACCTTC	CASSLPVYGYTF
TRBJ1-2	TRBV5-1	NA	NA	TGCGCCAGCAGGGACAACCCGGACACTTCGAACTATGGCTACACCTTC	CASRDNPDTSNYGYTF
TRBJ2-3	TRBV7-8	TRBD2	NA	TGTGCCAGCAGCCCTAGCGGACTCACAGATACGCAGTATTTT	CASSPSGLTDTQYF
TRBJ1-2	TRBV7-9	NA	NA	TGTGCCAGCAGCCTAGTTCAGATGAACTATGGCTACACCTTC	CASSLVQMNYGYTF
TRBJ2-2	TRBV5-6	TRBD2	NA	TGTGCCAGCAGCACATTGCGGACTAGGACCGGGGAGCTGTTTTTT	CASSTLRTRTGELFF
TRBJ1-1	TRBV27	NA	NA	TGTGCCAGCAGTTTCAGAGGGAACACTGAAGCTTTCTTT	CASSFRGNTEAFF
TRBJ2-5	TRBV28	TRBD2	NA	TGTGCCAGCGGGCCGAATTGGGGCGGGAGGGCTAAAGAGACCCAGTACTTC	CASGPNWGGRAKETQYF
TRBJ1-6	TRBV27	NA	NA	TGTGCCAGCAGTTCCCCCGGGGTCTCACCCCTCCACTTT	CASSSPGVSPLHF
TRBJ2-1	TRBV19	NA	NA	TGTGCCAGTAGTATAGATCTAGATATAATCTACAATGAGCAGTTCTTC	CASSIDLDIIYNEQFF
TRBJ2-5	TRBV5-6	NA	NA	TGTGCCAGCAGCTTGGGGCTCGGCGGATCCCAAGAGACCCAGTACTTC	CASSLGLGGSQETQYF
TRBJ1-2	TRBV5-4	TRBD1	NA	TGTGCCAGCAGCTTGGTAGGGGACAGGGGTTATGGCTACACCTTC	CASSLVGDRGYGYTF
TRBJ2-3	TRBV7-9	NA	NA	TGTTCCAGCAGTCATAGCGGGACAGAAGAATCTAGCACAGATACGCAGTATTTT	CSSSHSGTEESSTDTQYF
TRBJ2-1	TRBV29-1	TRBD2	NA	TGCAGCGTTGATGGTCTAGCGGGTAAGGATGAGCAGTTCTTC	CSVDGLAGKDEQFF
TRBJ2-1	TRBV11-3	NA	NA	TGTGCCAGCAGCCCGGAGTTCGGGAGTACTGAGCAGTTCTTC	CASSPEFGSTEQFF
TRBJ2-5	TRBV13	TRBD2	NA	TGTGCCAGCAGCTTAGTGGGACTAGCGGGACCCGAGGAGACCCAGTACTTC	CASSLVGLAGPEETQYF
TRBJ2-1	TRBV5-1	TRBD2	NA	TGCGCCAGCAGCTTGGGACTAGCGGGAGCCGCGCGTGAGCAGTTCTTC	CASSLGLAGAAREQFF
TRBJ2-7	TRBV30	NA	NA	TGTGCCTGGAGTGTACGGGGGGCAGGTCCTCCCTACGAGCAGTACTTC	CAWSVRGAGPPYEQYF
TRBJ2-2	TRBV11-2	NA	NA	TGTGCCAGCAGCCTGGACTCCCGGGAAGACACCGGGGAGCTGTTTTTT	CASSLDSREDTGELFF
TRBJ2-3	TRBV7-2	TRBD2	NA	TGTGCCAGCAGCCCAGGACTAGCGAGCACAGATACGCAGTATTTT	CASSPGLASTDTQYF
TRBJ2-1	TRBV19	NA	NA	TGTGCCAGTAGTATTGAGGTCAGCAATGAGCAGTTCTTC	CASSIEVSNEQFF
TRBJ1-4	TRBV7-9	NA	NA	TGTGCCAGCAGCCCGACCATTCAGGGGAACGAAAAACTGTTTTTT	CASSPTIQGNEKLFF
TRBJ2-1	TRBV19	NA	NA	TGTGCCAGTAGTATTTACAGGGCGGATGAGCAGTTCTTC	CASSIYRADEQFF
TRBJ2-7	TRBV19	NA	NA	TGTGCCAGTAGTCCACAGACAGTGGGCGAGCAGTACTTC	CASSPQTVGEQYF
TRBJ1-1	TRBV11-3	TRBD1	once	TGTGCCAGCAGCTCCACCGACAGGGTTCCCACTGAAGCTTTCTTT	CASSSTDRVPTEAFF
TRBJ2-5	TRBV11-2	NA	NA	TGTGCCAGCGGGGGCGGACAAGAGACCCAGTACTTC	CASGGGQETQYF
TRBJ2-1	TRBV6-1	TRBD2	NA	TGTGCCAGCAGTGAGGGTATAAGAGGCGGGAGTTTTTATGAGCAGTTCTTC	CASSEGIRGGSFYEQFF
TRBJ2-3	TRBV7-8	NA	NA	TGTGCCAGCAGCTTAACCGGGAGCACAGATACGCAGTATTTT	CASSLTGSTDTQYF
TRBJ2-1	TRBV5-6	NA	few	TGTGCCAGCAGCTTGGCCCGGCGGTTTTACAATGAGCAGTTCTTC	CASSLARRFYNEQFF
TRBJ1-5	TRBV4-2	NA	NA	TGTGCCAGCAGCCAAGGACAGGATAGCAATCAGCCCCAGCATTTT	CASSQGQDSNQPQHF
TRBJ1-2	TRBV28	NA	NA	TGTGCCAGCAGCCCAGGGGCAACCTATGGCTACACCTTC	CASSPGATYGYTF
TRBJ2-6	TRBV2	NA	NA	TGTGCCAGCAGTAAGAAGAGCTCTGGGGCCAACGTCCTGACTTTC	CASSKKSSGANVLTF
TRBJ2-7	TRBV19	TRBD1	NA	TGTGCCAGTAGTATAGTTGCGACAGGGGTACCCTACGAGCAGTACTTC	CASSIVATGVPYEQYF
TRBJ1-3	TRBV30	NA	NA	TGTGCCTGGAGTGTCGGGTGGGTGGGGGCCCGAAATGGAAACACCATATATTTT	CAWSVGWVGARNGNTIYF
TRBJ2-6	TRBV2	NA	few	TGTGCCAGCAGTGAGATTGACCCTGCGGGACAGCGGTTCTCTGGGGCCAACGTCCTGACTTTC	CASSEIDPAGQRFSGANVLTF
TRBJ2-3	TRBV11-3	NA	NA	TGTGCCAGCAGGAGAGTACCAGATACGCAGTATTTT	CASRRVPDTQYF
TRBJ2-3	TRBV7-2	TRBD2	NA	TGTGCCAGCAGCTTAGCGCTAGCGGGCTCCACAGATACGCAGTATTTT	CASSLALAGSTDTQYF
TRBJ1-2	TRBV11-2	TRBD1	NA	TGTGCCAGCAGCCCCATTTTACAGGGGTGGCTGGACTATGGCTACACCTTC	CASSPILQGWLDYGYTF
TRBJ1-5	TRBV2	NA	NA	TGTGCCAGCACCGACACCCCAGGGATCCAGCCCCAGCATTTT	CASTDTPGIQPQHF
TRBJ2-7	TRBV25-1	NA	NA	TGTGCCAGCAGTGACAGGGCACCCTACGAGCAGTACTTC	CASSDRAPYEQYF
TRBJ2-1	TRBV10-3	TRBD2	NA	TGTGCCATCAGGTCTAGCGGGAGGCCCTCCTACAATGAGCAGTTCTTC	CAIRSSGRPSYNEQFF
TRBJ1-2	TRBV30	NA	NA	TGTGCCGCTGGGGGCCGGGACTATGGCTACACCTTC	CAAGGRDYGYTF